This record concerns one TCR beta chain sequence. Using immunoSEQ multiplex PCR, the repertoire was profiled, and TCRdb retains in-frame clones only, with some absent. Of 250,000 to 400,000 clones in the sample, over 75% are singletons; the top ten hold around 0.91%. V lost 2 bases and J 1 base, leaving 5 bases between the germline ends. CDR1 MDHEN and CDR2 SYDVKM come from the germline V gene. The CDR3 runs 13 residues. This specimen comes from a study of cytomegalovirus exposure and HLA in healthy donors. The receptor comes from a man aged 25 to 40 in good health and CMV-seronegative. Material: PBMCs. The genes are TRBV28 and TRBJ1-1; no reliable D call. CDR3 sequence reads: CASSLGPNTEAFF. The CDR3 region has the DNA TGTGCCAGCAGTTTAGGGCCGAACACTGAAGCTTTCTTT.